This T cell receptor (beta chain) is drawn from a study of shared clonotypes between healthy human individuals. HIV-negative, healthy adults without recent acute infections or vaccinations were the donors. CD4+ cells were split into CD45RA+ naive and CD45RA-negative memory subsets. Template for every sorted-subset replicate PCR totaled about 200 ng DNA, about 30,000 T cell genomes. TCRdb keeps only in-frame clones here, not all; method: immunoSEQ multiplex PCR. The sample carries 2 million to 2.5 million clones, about 90% recorded once. This CDR3 has 12 amino acids. Germline lookup yields CDR1 SEHNR and CDR2 FQNEAQ (reference sequence). V was shortened by 1 base and J by 7 bases, with 6 bases between the two germline ends.

This sequence was found in a young man in good health. Some clones in this sample may be carry-over from other donors' samples. What was sequenced was naive CD4+ T cells from PBMCs. The subset here: CD45RA+ positively selected. The chain uses TRBV7-9 and TRBJ2-3, with D unresolved. CDR3 coding DNA: TGTGCCAGCAGCTTAGACGTGAATACGCAGTATTTT. Translated, it gives CASSLDVNTQYF.